The T cell receptor (beta chain) described here comes from a study of shared T cell receptors in the human thymus. TCRdb's copy holds only in-frame clones and misses some; the assay was immunoSEQ multiplex PCR. The sample has under 700,000 clones, approximately 78% seen once; the top ten hold more than 0.01%. V was clipped by 5 bases and J by 3 bases; unmatched bases: 4. The CDR3 is 14 residues long. Germline V CDR1 and CDR2: MNHEY, SVGAGI. These records were also assigned to another study, of human thymus T cells. That investigation notes: Corrective surgery for congenital heart defects was being performed on the healthy Finnish infants who served as donors. Surgeons resected thymus tissue during corrective heart surgery. Apparent skewing of V and J gene usage characterized both thymic and blood repertoires. The related literature has documented a marked overlap of thymic repertoires among unrelated individuals.

This TCR came from a boy less than two years old with a congenital heart defect. Sequenced sample: thymocytes. This chain uses TRBV6-5 with TRBJ2-7, with 10 bases identical to TRBD1. In DNA form, the CDR3 reads TGTGCCAGCAGTAAGGGGGACAGGGGCTACGAGCAGTACTTC. Translated, it gives CASSKGDRGYEQYF.